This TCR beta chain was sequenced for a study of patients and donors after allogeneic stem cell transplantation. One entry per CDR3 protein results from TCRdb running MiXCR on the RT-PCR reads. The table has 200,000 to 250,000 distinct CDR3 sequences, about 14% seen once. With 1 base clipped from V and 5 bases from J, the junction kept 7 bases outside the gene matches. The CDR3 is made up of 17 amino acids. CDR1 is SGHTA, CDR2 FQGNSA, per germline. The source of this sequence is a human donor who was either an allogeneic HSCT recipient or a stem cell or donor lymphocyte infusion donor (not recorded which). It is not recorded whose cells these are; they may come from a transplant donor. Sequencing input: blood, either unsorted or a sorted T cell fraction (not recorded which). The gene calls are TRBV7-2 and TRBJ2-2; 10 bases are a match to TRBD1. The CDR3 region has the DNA TGTGCCAGCAGCTTAGGGGCGCTGGGACAGGGGACCGGGGAGCTGTTTTTT. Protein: CASSLGALGQGTGELFF.